A selection of T cell receptor beta chains follows, all from one sample in a study of T cell repertoires in cytomegalovirus infection. In TCRdb, the reads were re-called with MiXCR into one record per CDR3 protein. The table shows 150,000 or so distinct CDR3 sequences, with under 8.5% occurring only once. Specimen: PBMCs. These receptors were collected from a human donor in good health (CMV status not recorded). Some clones in this sample may be carry-over from other donors' samples. The CDR3 runs from the conserved cysteine through the conserved F or W. The D gene is left open where the match is weak. The size field is filled for only some rows; it gives once, few, many or a size class.

TRBJ2-3,.,TRBV7-3,few,CASSLTTIDTQYF,TGTGCCAGCAGCTTAACAACGATAGATACGCAGTATTTT
TRBJ2-5,.,TRBV29-1,few,CSVALQETQYF,TGCAGCGTTGCCCTCCAAGAGACCCAGTACTTC
TRBJ2-1,.,TRBV12-3/TRBV12-4,many,CASSLGGGPTNEQFF,TGTGCCAGCAGTTTAGGCGGGGGCCCAACCAATGAGCAGTTCTTC
TRBJ1-1,.,TRBV20-1,few,CSARDLLRQVNTEAFF,TGCAGTGCTAGAGATCTCTTAAGGCAGGTCAACACTGAAGCTTTCTTT
TRBJ2-7,.,TRBV10-3,.,CAISDFREQYF,TGTGCCATCAGTGATTTTCGCGAGCAGTACTTC
TRBJ2-3,.,TRBV7-6,many,CASSPNTRGDTQYF,TGTGCCAGCAGCCCCAATACCCGGGGAGATACGCAGTATTTT
TRBJ2-1,TRBD1,TRBV30,few,CAWSRDRVYNEQFF,TGTGCCTGGTCCCGGGACAGGGTTTACAATGAGCAGTTCTTC
TRBJ1-4,.,TRBV7-2,many,CASSTTTSDRSNEKLFF,TGTGCCAGCAGCACCACCACCTCGGACAGATCTAATGAAAAACTGTTTTTT
TRBJ1-4,.,TRBV2,many,CASSAMVATNEKLFF,TGTGCCAGCAGTGCTATGGTTGCAACTAATGAAAAACTGTTTTTT
TRBJ1-6,TRBD1,TRBV20-1,few,CSARRQGKNSPLHF,TGCAGTGCTAGACGACAGGGGAAAAATTCACCCCTCCACTTT
TRBJ2-1,TRBD2,TRBV7-2,many,CASSPSGAVFNEQFF,TGTGCCAGCAGCCCGAGCGGGGCGGTCTTCAATGAGCAGTTCTTC
TRBJ2-5,.,TRBV7-9,many,CASSLARPPRFQGTQYF,TGTGCCAGCAGCTTAGCGAGGCCTCCAAGATTCCAGGGGACCCAGTACTTC